The 30 T cell receptor beta chains reported below all come from one sample, sequenced in a study of blood T cell repertoires in COVID-19 (dated by TCRdb to 2020 to 2021). Libraries were prepared through the immunoSEQ multiplex PCR assay. This immuneACCESS table, as held by TCRdb, lists in-frame sequences with V and J called but not all clones. Of the missing ones, under half trace to an unresolved V gene in checked studies; the others have no known cause. The sample includes more than 95,000 clones, with roughly 80% observed a single time. The top ten hold 2.5% to 3% of the sample. The sample was peripheral blood. These receptors all stem from a man aged 45-60 years with acute or convalescent COVID-19.

This rearrangement joins TRBV4-1 to TRBJ2-5; 9 bases line up with TRBD2. The CDR3 spans 16 residues. The germline gives CDR1 MGHRA, CDR2 YSYEKL. V gave up 0 bases and J gave up 5 bases; unmatched junction bases: 7. CDR3 sequence (DNA): TGCGCCAGCAGCCAAGAAGGGCGGGAGGGGGTGGAGACCCAGTACTTC. This sequence encodes CASSQEGREGVETQYF.

The V and J genes are TRBV2 and TRBJ2-2; 12 nucleotides match TRBD2. V lost 6 bases and J lost 5; bases outside the gene matches: 4. The CDR3 totals 15 residues. Germline V gene sequence: CDR1 SNHLY, CDR2 FYNNEI. CDR3 loop: CASSLTSGGTGELFF. The CDR3 nucleotides are TGTGCCAGCAGCCTGACTAGCGGGGGTACCGGGGAGCTGTTTTTT.

The rearrangement links TRBV15 to TRBJ2-1; 11 bases agree with TRBD2. CDR1 is LNHNV, CDR2 YYDKDF, per germline (reference sequence). The V gene end was trimmed by 0 bases and the J gene end by 9 bases; junction bases not matched to a gene: 4. The CDR3 runs to 15 residues. The chain's CDR3 is CATSRETSGNSEQFF. CDR3 DNA sequence: TGTGCCACCAGCAGAGAGACTAGCGGGAATAGTGAGCAGTTCTTC.

This clone has only a few counts. The chain is built from TRBV19 and TRBJ1-4; D is ambiguous. The CDR3 has 14 residues. Germline V gene sequence: CDR1 LNHDA, CDR2 SQIVND (reference sequence). Trimming took 5 bases from V and 2 from J, leaving 9 bases between them. The CDR3 DNA reads TGTGCCAGTAGTCCTCCGGGTACTAATGAAAAACTGTTTTTT. It encodes CASSPPGTNEKLFF.

This clone came up once. This sequence joins TRBV6-5 and TRBJ2-7; 12 bases align to TRBD2. Germline V CDR1 and CDR2: MNHEY, SVGAGI. The junction had 7 bases not matched to a gene; V was cut back by 2 bases and J by 5 bases. This CDR3 comprises 16 residues. This chain's CDR3 is CASSYGGLAGADEQYF. As DNA, the CDR3 is TGTGCCAGCAGTTACGGGGGACTAGCGGGTGCTGACGAGCAGTACTTC.

This clone came up once. This chain joins TRBV30 and TRBJ2-5, with D possibly TRBD1 on 6 matching bases. Trimming shortened V by 0 bases and J by 4 bases, and 12 bases separated the two germline ends. The length of the CDR3 is 14 residues. Germline assignment: CDR1 GTSNPN and CDR2 SVGIG (reference sequence). CDR3 sequence: CAWSVLVGGETQYF. Here the CDR3 DNA reads TGTGCCTGGAGTGTACTGGTAGGGGGAGAGACCCAGTACTTC. Full variable domain (rest looked up from reference TRBV30 and TRBJ2-5): SQTIHQWPATLVQPVGSPLSLECTVEGTSNPNLYWYRQAAGRGLQLLFYSVGIGQISSEVPQNLSASRPQDRQFILSSKKLLLSDSGFYLCAWSVLVGGETQYFGPGTRLLVL.

J is TRBJ2-7 and V is TRBV6-5; the D gene is possibly TRBD1 (5 bases). V lost 5 bases and J lost 4, with 9 bases in between. Germline CDR1 reads MNHEY; CDR2 reads SVGAGI. The length of the CDR3 is 12 residues. The CDR3 region is CASSPGQYEQYF. Here the CDR3 DNA reads TGTGCCAGCAGTCCCGGACAATACGAGCAGTACTTC.

This sequence joins TRBV2 and TRBJ2-1; 12 nucleotides line up with TRBD2. V shed 10 bases, J shed 4 bases, and the junction held 5 bases outside the gene matches. The germline CDR1 and CDR2 sequences are SNHLY and FYNNEI. The CDR3 consists of 14 residues. This CDR3 is CAIGTSGQYNEQFF. DNA of the CDR3: TGTGCCATCGGGACTAGCGGGCAGTACAATGAGCAGTTCTTC.

V gene TRBV6-5 combines with J gene TRBJ1-6; D unresolved. CDR1 is MNHEY and CDR2 is SVGAGI in the germline V gene. Trimming took off 6 bases at V and 7 bases at J, with 13 bases between the two ends. There are 14 residues in the CDR3. Here the CDR3 DNA reads TGTGCCAGCAGCTTAACAGCACGAAATTCACCCCTCCACTTT. Residues: CASSLTARNSPLHF.

In this sample, this clone turned up once. The chain combines TRBV7-8 with TRBJ1-3; 9 bases are a match to TRBD1. V gave up 6 bases and J gave up 2 bases; unmatched junction bases: 5. This CDR3 contains 15 residues. CDR1 and CDR2 (germline): SGHVS, FQNEAQ. CDR3 DNA sequence: TGTGCCAGCAGATCCGGGACAGGGACTGGAAACACCATATATTTT. It yields the protein CASRSGTGTGNTIYF.

The chain joins TRBV2 to TRBJ2-3; D call uncertain. V shed 3 bases and J shed 6 bases, with 16 bases lying between them. Germline loops: CDR1 SNHLY, CDR2 FYNNEI. The CDR3 has 15 residues. The CDR3 region has the DNA TGTGCCAGCAGTGATTTAGCTCCCCGGCGGGATACGCAGTATTTT. It yields the protein CASSDLAPRRDTQYF.

The rearrangement joins TRBV5-1 to TRBJ2-1, with D maybe TRBD2 (5 bases). The CDR3 has 15 residues. Trimming stripped 4 bases from V and 0 bases from J, with 11 bases between. Germline V gene sequence: CDR1 SGHRS, CDR2 YFSETQ. This CDR3 is CASSRTAGSYNEQFF. CDR3 nucleotide sequence: TGCGCCAGCAGCAGGACTGCTGGCTCCTACAATGAGCAGTTCTTC.

This chain connects TRBV6-1 to TRBJ1-3; 10 bases line up with TRBD1. V gave up 0 bases and J gave up 4 bases; unmatched junction bases: 6. The CDR3 extends over 17 amino acids. Germline V gives CDR1 MNHNS, CDR2 SASEGT. DNA of the CDR3: TGTGCCAGCAGTGAAGCATCCGCGACAGGGGGCGGAAACACCATATATTTT. Translating it yields CASSEASATGGGNTIYF.

V and J are TRBV5-5 and TRBJ2-5, with 10 bases lining up with TRBD1. The CDR3 has 16 residues. J lost 4 bases, V lost 0 bases, and 6 bases had no gene match. CDR1 SGHKS and CDR2 YYEKEE come from the germline V gene (reference sequence). CDR3 sequence (DNA): TGTGCCAGCAGCTTGGGGGGGACAGGGGCCGGAGAGACCCAGTACTTC. Amino acid sequence: CASSLGGTGAGETQYF.

The V gene is TRBV5-1, the J gene TRBJ2-2; 12 bases line up with TRBD1. The CDR3 is 15 residues long. With V trimmed by 3 bases and J by 7 bases, 4 bases remained unmatched. Per the germline V gene, CDR1 is SGHRS and CDR2 is YFSETQ. The CDR3 loop is CASSWGQGAIGELFF. In DNA, the CDR3 is TGCGCCAGCAGCTGGGGACAGGGGGCGATCGGGGAGCTGTTTTTT.

The CDR3 region is CAWQGLGRTEAFF. The CDR3 bases are TGTGCCTGGCAGGGATTGGGGCGCACTGAAGCTTTCTTT. The chain joins TRBV30 to TRBJ1-1; the D gene is possibly TRBD1 (5 bases). Germline V lookup: CDR1 GTSNPN, CDR2 SVGIG (reference sequence). V was clipped by 5 bases and J by 4 bases, with 14 bases between them. The CDR3 length is 13 residues.

This chain uses TRBV18 with TRBJ1-6; a weak D match, TRBD1 (5 bases). V was trimmed by 4 bases and J by 8 bases, leaving 15 bases between them. In germline, CDR1 is KGHSH, CDR2 LQKENI. The CDR3 contains 15 residues. CDR3 in DNA: TGTGCCAGCTCACTACATACAGGAGAGGATTCACCCCTCCACTTT. It specifies CASSLHTGEDSPLHF.

The genes are TRBV5-4 and TRBJ2-5; 7 nucleotides agree with TRBD1. The V and J ends lost 5 bases and 5 bases, in that order; junction bases with no gene match: 12. This CDR3 comprises 15 residues. CDR1 and CDR2 (germline): SGHNT, YYREEE (reference sequence). CDR3 bases: TGTGCCAGCAGACTCGACAGGGATGGATTGGAGACCCAGTACTTC. It yields the protein CASRLDRDGLETQYF.

This clone was recorded only once. The chain uses TRBV24-1 and TRBJ2-1; 9 bases are a match to TRBD1. Germline assignment: CDR1 KGHDR and CDR2 SFDVKD. V lost 7 bases, J lost 6 bases, and 6 bases stayed unmatched. This CDR3 has 14 amino acids. The CDR3 sequence: CATSPDRGGNEQFF. CDR3 DNA sequence: TGTGCCACCAGCCCCGACAGGGGGGGCAATGAGCAGTTCTTC.

V and J are TRBV7-9 and TRBJ1-4; D might be TRBD1 (6 bases). Trimming stripped 5 bases from V and 0 bases from J, with 13 bases between. Germline V gene data show CDR1 as SEHNR and CDR2 as FQNEAQ (reference sequence). This CDR3 comprises 16 residues. CDR3 loop: CASSRISGATNEKLFF. The CDR3 region has the DNA TGTGCCAGCAGCCGCATCTCAGGGGCAACTAATGAAAAACTGTTTTTT.

The V and J genes are TRBV6-5 and TRBJ1-1; no definite D call. V was pared by 2 bases and J by 2 bases, with 6 bases between. The CDR3 consists of 13 residues. Germline CDR1 and CDR2: MNHEY and SVGAGI. CDR3 region: CASSYRTNTEAFF. The CDR3 DNA follows: TGTGCCAGCAGTTACAGGACTAACACTGAAGCTTTCTTT.

The chain has TRBV28 and TRBJ1-2, with TRBD1 matching 10 bases. The V segment lost 6 bases and the J segment 6 bases; nucleotides outside the gene matches: 7. The germline gives CDR1 MDHEN, CDR2 SYDVKM. The CDR3 loop spans 14 amino acids. This CDR3 is CASRSTGTGDGYTF. CDR3 sequence (DNA): TGTGCCAGCAGGTCAACCGGGACAGGGGATGGCTACACCTTC.

The chain combines TRBV7-2 with TRBJ2-7; tentative D call: TRBD1 (8 bases). Trimming pared 8 bases from V and 3 bases from J, leaving 17 bases between. This CDR3 has 14 residues. From germline, CDR1 is SGHTA and CDR2 FQGNSA. CDR3 DNA sequence: TGTGCCAGCTCTGAAACAGGGGGGGGCTACGAGCAGTACTTC. Translating it yields CASSETGGGYEQYF.

The chain uses TRBV7-3 and TRBJ2-1; TRBD2 aligns across 10 bases. Trimming at V came to 5 bases and at J to 3 bases, leaving 4 bases not matched to a gene. The CDR3 is made up of 15 amino acids. Germline V gene lookup returns CDR1 SGHTA and CDR2 FQGTGA. In DNA, the CDR3 is TGTGCCAGCAGCGACCTAGCGGGAGACTACAATGAGCAGTTCTTC. Its translation is CASSDLAGDYNEQFF.

This chain joins TRBV15 and TRBJ1-2, with D possibly TRBD1 on 6 matching bases. Between the trimmed V and J ends, which lost 2 bases and 6 bases, there was a span of 16 bases. The CDR3 extends over 15 amino acids. Germline V gives CDR1 LNHNV, CDR2 YYDKDF (reference sequence). CDR3 coding DNA: TGTGCCACCAGCAGATCCAGAGGACAGATTAATGGCTACACCTTC. This codes for CATSRSRGQINGYTF. The full variable domain, completed using reference TRBV15 and TRBJ1-2, is DAMVIQNPRYQVTQFGKPVTLSCSQTLNHNVMYWYQQKSSQAPKLLFHYYDKDFNNEADTPDNFQSRRPNTSFCFLDIRSPGLGDTAMYLCATSRSRGQINGYTFGSGTRLTVV.

This clone was detected a few times. This same CDR3 is encoded by further DNA sequences in the sample. The J gene is TRBJ2-5, the V gene TRBV2; 12 nucleotides align to TRBD2. Germline trimming cut 4 bases from V and 1 base from J; bases unmatched to any gene: 4. Germline V gene data show CDR1 as SNHLY and CDR2 as FYNNEI. This CDR3 has 16 amino acids. DNA for the CDR3: TGTGCCAGCAGTGTTCGACTAGCGGGGGCCCAAGAGACCCAGTACTTC. Translation gives CASSVRLAGAQETQYF. Drawing the rest from reference TRBV2 and TRBJ2-5, the complete variable domain is EPEVTQTPSHQVTQMGQEVILRCVPISNHLYFYWYRQILGQKVEFLVSFYNNEISEKSEIFDDQFSVERPDGSNFTLKIRSTKLEDSAMYFCASSVRLAGAQETQYFGPGTRLLVL.

The chain recombines TRBV5-3 with TRBJ2-7; D gene unclear. TRBV5-3 is marked as an open reading frame, function uncertain. The germline V and J ends were trimmed by 1 base and 0 bases, with 5 bases remaining between them. The CDR3 is 13 residues long. The CDR3 bases are TGTGCCAGAAGCTTGCTAGGCTCCTACGAGCAGTACTTC. Its translation is CARSLLGSYEQYF.

The V and J genes are TRBV6-6 and TRBJ1-5, with a tentative D call TRBD1 (5 bases). V lost 5 bases and J 8 bases, leaving 16 bases between the germline ends. The germline CDR1 and CDR2 sequences are MNHNY and SVGAGI (reference sequence). The CDR3 sequence is 14 residues long. CDR3 sequence (DNA): TGTGCCAGCAGTGCCGGGACTCAATCCGAGCCCCAGCATTTT. Protein: CASSAGTQSEPQHF.

The rearrangement joins TRBV5-1 to TRBJ2-1; 9 nucleotides agree with TRBD2. With 2 bases clipped from V and 4 bases from J, the junction kept 7 bases outside the gene matches. CDR3 length: 16 amino acids. Looked up from germline, CDR1 is SGHRS and CDR2 is YFSETQ. As DNA, the CDR3 is TGCGCCAGCAGCTTTTTAGCGGGAGCTCAATACAATGAGCAGTTCTTC. Translating gives CASSFLAGAQYNEQFF.

V usage is TRBV6-1 and J usage is TRBJ2-5; 8 nucleotides line up with TRBD2. Per the germline V gene, CDR1 is MNHNS and CDR2 is SASEGT. J was trimmed by 7 bases and V by 1 base; bases with no gene match: 8. CDR3 size: 15 residues. The CDR3 DNA sequence: TGTGCCAGCAGTGAAGAGTCTGGGACTAGGGGGACCCAGTACTTC. Amino acid sequence: CASSEESGTRGTQYF.